Listed below are T cell receptor beta chains from one sample, sequenced in a study of identifying expanded T cells in peripheral blood. Generated by immunoSEQ multiplex PCR, the TCRdb table keeps only in-frame clones and is missing some. Of about 80,000 clones in the sample, 88% were seen once. Sample: blood. The receptor source for this set is a person aged 18 to 75 in good health. CDR3s include the opening cysteine and the closing phenylalanine or tryptophan. D genes are given only for firm matches. Clone size is given for some rows only: seen once, a few or many times, or a class if the clone is expanded.

abundance	v_gene	d_gene	j_gene	CDR3nt	CDR3aa
-	TRBV9	TRBD1	TRBJ1-3	TGTGCCAGCAGCGGACCGGGACAGGGTCGGGTTACCATATATTTT	CASSGPGQGRVTIYF
-	TRBV18	TRBD2	TRBJ2-7	TGTGCCAGCTCACCACCGGCTGCGGGGGGCTTGTACGAGCAGTACTTC	CASSPPAAGGLYEQYF
-	TRBV19	-	TRBJ2-5	TGTGCCAGTAGTACGAGTGTGGACGGACGTAGGACCCAGTACTTC	CASSTSVDGRRTQYF
-	TRBV5-6	-	TRBJ1-2	TGTGCCAGCAGCTTGGGACAGCTACCTTTTGGCTACACCTTC	CASSLGQLPFGYTF
-	TRBV5-4	TRBD1	TRBJ1-1	TGTGCCAGCAGCTCAGGGGGCTTGGGCACTGAAGCTTTCTTT	CASSSGGLGTEAFF
once	TRBV15	TRBD1	TRBJ2-1	TGTGCCACCAGCAGCCCCGGGACAGGGGAAATCAATGAGCAGTTCTTC	CATSSPGTGEINEQFF
-	TRBV6-5	-	TRBJ1-5	TGTGCCAGCAGTTGGGACTCTAATCAGCCCCAGCATTTT	CASSWDSNQPQHF
-	TRBV28	-	TRBJ2-5	TGTGCCAGCAGTTTAATTAAGGGGCCCCCCACCCGGGAGACCCAGTACTTC	CASSLIKGPPTRETQYF
-	TRBV16	-	TRBJ1-2	TGTGCCAGCAGCCAATCGTCGAAGCATCCTAACTATGGCTACACCTTC	CASSQSSKHPNYGYTF
-	TRBV10-3	-	TRBJ1-1	TGTGCCATCACGGTGAACACTGAAGCTTTCTTT	CAITVNTEAFF
-	TRBV11-2	-	TRBJ1-3	TGTGCCAGCAGCTCCAGGGGCTCTGGAAACACCATATATTTT	CASSSRGSGNTIYF
-	TRBV9	-	TRBJ2-3	TGTGCCAGCAGCGTATCGGGCATGAGATTCACAGATACGCAGTATTTT	CASSVSGMRFTDTQYF
-	TRBV7-2	TRBD1	TRBJ2-5	TGTGCCAGCAGCCGCACCCGGGACAGCTGGGGGGAGACCCAGTACTTC	CASSRTRDSWGETQYF
-	TRBV7-9	TRBD1	TRBJ1-2	TGTGCCAGCAGCTTGTTACAGGGGATTGCTGGCTACACCTTC	CASSLLQGIAGYTF
-	TRBV6-1	TRBD1	TRBJ1-2	TGTGCCAGCACCCCTATGGGCAGGGGGCATGGCTACACCTTC	CASTPMGRGHGYTF
-	TRBV10-2	-	TRBJ1-2	TGCGCCAGCAGTGAGCAATCGGTGGGGACAGGCTACACCTTC	CASSEQSVGTGYTF
-	TRBV30	TRBD1	TRBJ2-3	TGTGCCGGTTACAAGGGGGCTAGCACAGATACGCAGTATTTT	CAGYKGASTDTQYF
-	TRBV30	TRBD1	TRBJ1-2	TGTGCCTGGAGCCCGACAGGGGGAAATGGCTACACCTTC	CAWSPTGGNGYTF
once	TRBV27	-	TRBJ2-5	TGTGCCAGCAGTGTGGCTGGACGGGAGCCAGAGACCCAGTACTTC	CASSVAGREPETQYF
-	TRBV9	TRBD1	TRBJ2-7	TGTGCCAGCAGCCTTGGAGGGGACAGGGTCCACGAGCAGTACTTC	CASSLGGDRVHEQYF
-	TRBV7-2	-	TRBJ1-5	TGTGCCAGCAGCTTATGGAGTGGCGGAATCAATCAGCCCCAGCATTTT	CASSLWSGGINQPQHF
-	TRBV19	-	TRBJ1-5	TGTGCCAGTAGTCCGGTAGGCAATCAGCCCCAGCATTTT	CASSPVGNQPQHF
-	TRBV13	TRBD1	TRBJ2-1	TGTGCCAGCAGCGGCCCCGGACAGGGCGAGTACAATGAGCAGTTCTTC	CASSGPGQGEYNEQFF
-	TRBV4-3	-	TRBJ2-4	TGCGCCAGCAGCCAAGATAGGGGACCCAAAAACATTCAGTACTTC	CASSQDRGPKNIQYF